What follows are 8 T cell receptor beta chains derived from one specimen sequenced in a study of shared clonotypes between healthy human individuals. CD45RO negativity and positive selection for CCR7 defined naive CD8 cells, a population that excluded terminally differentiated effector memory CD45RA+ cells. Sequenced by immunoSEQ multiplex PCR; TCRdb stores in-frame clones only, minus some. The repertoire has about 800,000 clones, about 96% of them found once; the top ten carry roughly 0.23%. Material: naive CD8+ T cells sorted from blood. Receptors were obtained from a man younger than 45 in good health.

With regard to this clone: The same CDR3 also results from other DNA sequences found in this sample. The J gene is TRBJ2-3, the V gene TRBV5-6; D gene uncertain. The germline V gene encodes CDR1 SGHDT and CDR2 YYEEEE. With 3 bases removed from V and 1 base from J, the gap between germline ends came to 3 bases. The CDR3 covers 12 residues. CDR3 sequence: CASSSGTDTQYF. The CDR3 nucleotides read TGTGCCAGCAGCTCGGGCACAGATACGCAGTATTTT.

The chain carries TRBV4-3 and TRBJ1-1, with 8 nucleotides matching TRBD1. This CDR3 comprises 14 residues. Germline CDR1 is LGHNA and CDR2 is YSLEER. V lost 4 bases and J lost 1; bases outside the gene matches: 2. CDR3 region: CASSPGQGNTEAFF. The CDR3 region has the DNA TGCGCCAGCAGCCCCGGACAGGGGAACACTGAAGCTTTCTTT.

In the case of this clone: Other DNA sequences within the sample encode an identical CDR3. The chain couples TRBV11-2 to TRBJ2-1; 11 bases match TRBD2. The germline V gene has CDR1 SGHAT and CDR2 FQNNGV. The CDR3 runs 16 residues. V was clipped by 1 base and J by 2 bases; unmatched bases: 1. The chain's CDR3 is CASSLVGLAAYNEQFF. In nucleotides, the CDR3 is TGTGCCAGCAGCTTAGTGGGACTAGCGGCCTACAATGAGCAGTTCTTC.

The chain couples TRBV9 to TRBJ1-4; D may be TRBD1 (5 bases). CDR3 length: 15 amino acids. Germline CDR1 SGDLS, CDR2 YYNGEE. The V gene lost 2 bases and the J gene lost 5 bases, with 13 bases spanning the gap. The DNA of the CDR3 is TGTGCCAGCAGCGTTTCCGGGACGGGGAATGAAAAACTGTTTTTT. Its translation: CASSVSGTGNEKLFF.

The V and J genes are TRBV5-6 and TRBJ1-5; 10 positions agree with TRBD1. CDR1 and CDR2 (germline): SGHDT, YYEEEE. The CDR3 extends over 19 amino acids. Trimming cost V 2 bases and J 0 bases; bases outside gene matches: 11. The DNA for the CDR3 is TGTGCCAGCAGCTTAAGGAGACAGGGGGCCGCATATAGCAATCAGCCCCAGCATTTT. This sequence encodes CASSLRRQGAAYSNQPQHF.

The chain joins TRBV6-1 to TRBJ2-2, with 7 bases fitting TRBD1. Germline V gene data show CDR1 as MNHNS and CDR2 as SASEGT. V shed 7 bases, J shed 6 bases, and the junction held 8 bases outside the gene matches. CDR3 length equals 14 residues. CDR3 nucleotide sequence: TGTGCCAGCATAGCACAGGGGATATCCGGGGAGCTGTTTTTT. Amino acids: CASIAQGISGELFF.

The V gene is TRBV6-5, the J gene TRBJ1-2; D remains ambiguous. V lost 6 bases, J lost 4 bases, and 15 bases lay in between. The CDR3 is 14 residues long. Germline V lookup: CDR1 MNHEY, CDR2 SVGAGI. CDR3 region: CASSPRGAGYGYTF. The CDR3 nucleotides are TGTGCCAGCAGCCCCCGAGGCGCCGGCTATGGCTACACCTTC.

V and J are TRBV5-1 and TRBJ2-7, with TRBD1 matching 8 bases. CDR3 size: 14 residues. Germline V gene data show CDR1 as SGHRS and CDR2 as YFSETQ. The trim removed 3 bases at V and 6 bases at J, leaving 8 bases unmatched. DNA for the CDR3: TGCGCCAGCAGCTACCGGGACAGGTGGATCGAGCAGTACTTC. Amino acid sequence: CASSYRDRWIEQYF. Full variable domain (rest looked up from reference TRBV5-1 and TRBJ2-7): KAGVTQTPRYLIKTRGQQVTLSCSPISGHRSVSWYQQTPGQGLQFLFEYFSETQRNKGNFPGRFSGRQFSNSRSEMNVSTLELGDSALYLCASSYRDRWIEQYFGPGTRLTVT.